The next 30 T cell receptor beta chains were all read from a single sample in a study of blood T cell repertoires in COVID-19. Sequencing was performed with immunoSEQ multiplex PCR; in TCRdb, only in-frame clones are kept and a portion is missing. The data hold about 68,000 clones, with 80% to 95% observed a single time. Sequenced: peripheral blood. All receptors derive from a woman aged 55 to 70 with active COVID-19.

This clone was found once. This chain uses TRBV30 with TRBJ2-5, with D possibly matching TRBD1 (6 bases). CDR3 length: 14 amino acids. V lost 0 bases, J lost 5 bases, and 13 bases lay in between. Per germline, CDR1 GTSNPN and CDR2 SVGIG (reference sequence). The CDR3 loop is CAWSVQSQGETQYF. For the CDR3, the DNA is TGTGCCTGGAGTGTACAATCACAGGGCGAGACCCAGTACTTC.

DNA for the CDR3: TGTGCCAGCAGCCCCCCACAGGGCTCCTACAATGAGCAGTTCTTC. Translated, it gives CASSPPQGSYNEQFF. The rearrangement uses TRBV7-2 and TRBJ2-1, with D possibly TRBD1 on 6 matching bases. CDR3 length: 15 residues. CDR1 and CDR2 from the germline V gene are SGHTA and FQGNSA. V gave up 5 bases and J gave up 0 bases, with 11 bases separating them.

The V call is TRBV2, the J call TRBJ2-7; TRBD1 matches at 7 bases. J gave up 2 bases and V 7 bases, and 11 bases lay outside the gene matches. The CDR3 covers 15 residues. Germline CDR1 and CDR2: SNHLY and FYNNEI. The CDR3 DNA reads TGTGCCAGCATTGGTTCCTGGGACAGAGCCTACGAGCAGTACTTC. Residues: CASIGSWDRAYEQYF. Full variable domain (outside the CDR3, taken from reference TRBV2 and TRBJ2-7): EPEVTQTPSHQVTQMGQEVILRCVPISNHLYFYWYRQILGQKVEFLVSFYNNEISEKSEIFDDQFSVERPDGSNFTLKIRSTKLEDSAMYFCASIGSWDRAYEQYFGPGTRLTVT.

The chain couples TRBV7-2 to TRBJ2-1; D is perhaps TRBD1 (6 bases). The length of the CDR3 is 14 residues. Germline CDR1 SGHTA, CDR2 FQGNSA. V was trimmed by 5 bases and J by 9 bases, leaving 17 bases between them. CDR3 DNA: TGTGCCAGCAGCCAGGGACCCCTCAGGGGTGAGCAGTTCTTC. Its translation is CASSQGPLRGEQFF.

As concerns this clone: The sample contains more than one DNA sequence encoding this CDR3. The CDR3 loop is CSASSNYGYTF. The CDR3 region has the DNA TGCAGTGCTAGTTCAAACTATGGCTACACCTTC. J is TRBJ1-2 and V is TRBV20-1, with D uncertain. This CDR3 is built from 11 residues. The V end lost 3 bases, the J end lost 2 bases, and 4 bases lay between the germline ends. Germline CDR1 and CDR2: DFQATT and SNEGSKA (reference sequence).

This chain links TRBV19 with TRBJ2-5; 7 nucleotides line up with TRBD2. The CDR3 is 14 amino acids. CDR1 is LNHDA, CDR2 SQIVND, per germline (reference sequence). Unmatched junction bases numbered 7, after V lost 6 bases and J lost 3 bases. CDR3 protein: CASSQTSPKETQYF. The CDR3 DNA sequence: TGTGCCAGTAGCCAGACTAGCCCTAAAGAGACCCAGTACTTC.

The rearrangement uses TRBV6-2 or TRBV6-3 and TRBJ1-5; D perhaps matches TRBD1 (5 bases). V was trimmed by 2 bases and J by 2 bases, leaving 13 bases between them. The CDR3 totals 16 residues. Germline loops: CDR1 MNHEY, CDR2 SVGEGT. The CDR3 DNA reads as TGTGCCAGCAGTTACGGGGCCAGGACCGGCAATCAGCCCCAGCATTTT. Residues: CASSYGARTGNQPQHF.

The V call is TRBV7-7, the J call TRBJ2-1; no clear D. Per germline, CDR1 SSHAT and CDR2 FNYEAQ (reference sequence). Trimming left V 7 bases short and J 7 bases short, with 11 bases between. The CDR3 runs to 12 residues. CDR3 loop: CASNPLGNEQFF. For the CDR3, the DNA is TGTGCCAGCAACCCCCTCGGGAATGAGCAGTTCTTC.

The V call is TRBV7-9, the J call TRBJ1-4; the match to TRBD1 covers 10 bases. The ends lost 7 bases at V and 8 bases at J; junction bases unmatched: 10. The CDR3 covers 15 residues. Germline lookup yields CDR1 SEHNR and CDR2 FQNEAQ (reference sequence). In DNA, the CDR3 is TGTGCCAGCACCTCCCGGGACAGGGGTAGAGAAAAACTGTTTTTT. Translating gives CASTSRDRGREKLFF.

This clone occurred once. The chain links TRBV2 to TRBJ2-7; no clear D. The V end lost 1 base, the J end lost 3 bases, and 10 bases lay between the germline ends. The CDR3 totals 14 residues. The V gene's germline CDR1 is SNHLY and CDR2 FYNNEI. CDR3 sequence (DNA): TGTGCCAGCAGTGAAGGGGCACGGTACTACGAGCAGTACTTC. Translated, it gives CASSEGARYYEQYF.

The rearrangement joins TRBV28 to TRBJ1-4; D might be TRBD1 (5 bases). This CDR3 contains 14 residues. Per the germline V gene, CDR1 is MDHEN and CDR2 is SYDVKM. The V end was cut by 7 bases, the J end by 8 bases, with 17 bases between. The CDR3 DNA reads as TGTGCCAGCATGGGACCGGGGGGACGGGAAAAACTGTTTTTT. Residues: CASMGPGGREKLFF.

This sequence joins TRBV7-2 and TRBJ2-2, with 14 positions matching TRBD2. The V gene's germline CDR1 is SGHTA and CDR2 FQGNSA. The junction had 0 bases not matched to a gene; V was cut back by 3 bases and J by 6 bases. The CDR3 length is 15 residues. In DNA, the CDR3 is TGTGCCAGCAGCTTGACTAGCGGGAGGGCCGGGGAGCTGTTTTTT. Amino acid sequence: CASSLTSGRAGELFF.

This chain joins TRBV30 and TRBJ1-3; 7 positions agree with TRBD1. Unmatched junction bases numbered 7, after V lost 0 bases and J lost 2 bases. Germline CDR1 reads GTSNPN; CDR2 reads SVGIG (reference sequence). The CDR3 length is 16 residues. CDR3 sequence (DNA): TGTGCCTGGAGTGTACCCGACAGGGCCACTGGAAACACCATATATTTT. Translating it yields CAWSVPDRATGNTIYF.

V is TRBV19 and J is TRBJ2-1; weak D call: TRBD2 (5 bases). Germline lookup yields CDR1 LNHDA and CDR2 SQIVND (reference sequence). V lost 8 bases to trimming and J lost 9 bases, with 29 bases between them. This CDR3 has 17 amino acids. DNA for the CDR3: TGTGCCAGTCAAAACTCCATCGGGGTAGTTACGGAGGTTGAGCAGTTCTTC. This gives the protein CASQNSIGVVTEVEQFF.

This clone has a single count. The chain uses TRBV5-1 and TRBJ2-2; 7 bases are shared with TRBD1. V trimming: 6 bases; J trimming: 4 bases; junction bases outside the gene matches: 6. Germline CDR1 reads SGHRS; CDR2 reads YFSETQ. This CDR3 comprises 14 residues. CDR3 in DNA: TGCGCCAGCAACAGTTGGACAGGCACCGGGGAGCTGTTTTTT. Residues: CASNSWTGTGELFF.

The chain has TRBV18 and TRBJ2-7; TRBD2 matches at 7 bases. The germline V gene has CDR1 KGHSH and CDR2 LQKENI. J was trimmed by 5 bases and V by 2 bases; bases with no gene match: 3. The CDR3 sequence is 13 residues long. The CDR3 spells CASSPGAGDEQYF. As DNA, the CDR3 is TGTGCCAGCTCACCAGGGGCGGGGGACGAGCAGTACTTC.

This rearrangement joins TRBV3-1 (or the pseudogene TRBV3-2) to TRBJ2-1; 11 nucleotides line up with TRBD2. CDR1 LGHDT and CDR2 YNNKEL come from the germline V gene (reference sequence). CDR3 length equals 15 residues. Unmatched junction bases numbered 4, after V lost 4 bases and J lost 5 bases. The CDR3 sequence is CASSPGLAEHNEQFF. For the CDR3, the DNA is TGTGCCAGCAGCCCGGGACTAGCGGAACACAATGAGCAGTTCTTC.

The chain joins TRBV5-1 to TRBJ2-2; 11 bases match TRBD2. The junction had 4 bases not matched to a gene; V was cut back by 4 bases and J by 5 bases. The CDR3 is 15 residues long. Germline assignment: CDR1 SGHRS and CDR2 YFSETQ. CDR3 sequence: CASSPWTSGTGELFF. DNA of the CDR3: TGCGCCAGCAGCCCATGGACTAGCGGGACCGGGGAGCTGTTTTTT.

This chain joins TRBV6-2 or TRBV6-3 and TRBJ1-1; 8 positions agree with TRBD1. The germline gives CDR1 MNHEY, CDR2 SVGEGT. The CDR3 sequence is 14 residues long. V lost 6 bases, J lost 4 bases, and 7 bases stayed unmatched. The CDR3 reads CASSRQGSGTEAFF. In DNA form, the CDR3 reads TGTGCCAGCAGCCGACAGGGGTCGGGCACTGAAGCTTTCTTT.

CDR3 DNA sequence: TGTGCCGGCGCCCGGAGCCGGTGCTATGGCTACACCTTC. This sequence encodes CAGARSRCYGYTF. The chain is built from TRBV9 and TRBJ1-2; D gene uncertain. This CDR3 comprises 13 residues. V was trimmed by 10 bases and J by 4 bases, leaving 17 bases between them. CDR1 is SGDLS, CDR2 YYNGEE, per germline.

The V call is TRBV6-5, the J call TRBJ2-3; TRBD2 matches 9 bases. The CDR3 is 16 amino acids. CDR1 and CDR2 (germline): MNHEY, SVGAGI. J was trimmed by 1 base and V by 2 bases; bases with no gene match: 4. The CDR3 here is CASSYETSGGTDTQYF. The CDR3 nucleotides read TGTGCCAGCAGTTACGAGACTAGCGGAGGCACAGATACGCAGTATTTT.

The CDR3 sequence: CASSKGEDRDEQPQHF. CDR3 DNA: TGTGCCAGCAGCAAAGGCGAAGACAGGGATGAACAGCCCCAGCATTTT. The rearrangement links TRBV21-1 to TRBJ1-5; the table names TRBD1, a call not compared with the DNA. TRBV21-1 is marked as a pseudogene. This CDR3 has 16 amino acids.

The V and J genes are TRBV28 and TRBJ2-7; the match to TRBD1 covers 10 bases. The CDR3 runs 12 residues. CDR1 MDHEN and CDR2 SYDVKM come from the germline V gene. V lost 6 bases and J lost 5; bases outside the gene matches: 1. As DNA, the CDR3 is TGTGCCAGCAGGACAGGGGGCCACGAGCAGTACTTC. It translates to CASRTGGHEQYF.

The chain couples TRBV5-3 to TRBJ1-1; 8 bases are a match to TRBD1. TRBV5-3 is an ORF, with its function uncertain. The CDR3 extends over 16 amino acids. V shed 2 bases and J 5 bases; nucleotides not matched to a gene: 11. CDR3 sequence: CARSFRGRGLYTEAFF. CDR3 DNA sequence: TGTGCCAGAAGCTTCAGGGGGCGAGGTTTATATACTGAAGCTTTCTTT.

In its sample, this clone was seen once. The chain recombines TRBV5-1 with TRBJ2-5, with a tentative D call TRBD2 (5 bases). There are 13 residues in the CDR3. Germline V lookup: CDR1 SGHRS, CDR2 YFSETQ. V dropped 5 bases and J dropped 3 bases, with 11 bases sitting between them. The CDR3 region has the DNA TGCGCCAGCAGGAGGGCCACCGAAGAGACCCAGTACTTC. The encoded protein is CASRRATEETQYF.

DNA of the CDR3: TGTGCCAGCAGGAGACTAGCGGAGGGCGGGGAGCTGTTTTTT. Its protein product is CASRRLAEGGELFF. This chain uses TRBV28 with TRBJ2-2; TRBD2 matches at 9 bases. J gave up 7 bases and V 6 bases, and 6 bases lay outside the gene matches. CDR3 length: 14 amino acids. The V gene's germline CDR1 is MDHEN and CDR2 SYDVKM. The variable domain in full, with the rest retrieved from reference TRBV28 and TRBJ2-2, is DVKVTQSSRYLVKRTGEKVFLECVQDMDHENMFWYRQDPGLGLRLIYFSYDVKMKEKGDIPEGYSVSREKKERFSLILESASTNQTSMYLCASRRLAEGGELFFGEGSRLTVL.

The chain uses TRBV5-1 and TRBJ2-5, with 8 bases lining up with TRBD1. Germline V gene sequence: CDR1 SGHRS, CDR2 YFSETQ. The CDR3 has 17 amino acids. Trimming at V came to 5 bases and at J to 5 bases, leaving 17 bases not matched to a gene. The CDR3 here is CASSQTGQGFEKETQYF. CDR3 coding DNA: TGCGCCAGCAGTCAAACCGGACAGGGATTTGAGAAGGAGACCCAGTACTTC.

This chain joins TRBV15 and TRBJ2-7; D gene ambiguous. This CDR3 is built from 14 residues. Germline lookup yields CDR1 LNHNV and CDR2 YYDKDF (reference sequence). V was shortened by 0 bases and J by 2 bases, with 8 bases between the two germline ends. The CDR3: CATSREGTAYEQYF. As DNA, the CDR3 is TGTGCCACCAGCAGAGAGGGCACGGCCTACGAGCAGTACTTC.

The rearrangement joins TRBV18 to TRBJ1-4, with TRBD1 as a possible D gene (5 bases). Trimming left V 6 bases short and J 3 bases short, with 8 bases between. This CDR3 is built from 13 residues. Germline values: CDR1 KGHSH, CDR2 LQKENI. CDR3 sequence reads: CASSRASNEKLFF. CDR3 nucleotide sequence: TGTGCCAGCTCCAGGGCCTCTAATGAAAAACTGTTTTTT.

The chain uses TRBV5-1 and TRBJ2-1; possible D gene TRBD2, 6 bases. CDR3 size: 16 residues. CDR1 SGHRS and CDR2 YFSETQ come from the germline V gene. The V end lost 0 bases, the J end lost 0 bases, and 10 bases lay between the germline ends. CDR3 protein: CASSLVAGSSYNEQFF. The CDR3 DNA sequence: TGCGCCAGCAGCTTGGTGGCGGGGAGCTCCTACAATGAGCAGTTCTTC.